This T cell receptor beta chain comes out of a study of early T cells in non-severe SARS-CoV-2 infection. Study details: Sequenced bulk RNA came from whole blood that was unsorted, and chains were unpaired. Findings and limits, study-wide: A preference for anti-spike CD8 responses marked VDJdb matching, which missed private and CD4 specificities.

V was clipped by 5 bases and J by 14 bases, with 16 bases between them. This CDR3 region has 12 residues. CDR1 LGHNT and CDR2 FRNRAP come from the germline V gene. Individual cDNA molecules received unique molecular identifiers during library preparation. MiXCR was run by TCRdb on the 5' RACE reads, yielding one entry per CDR3 protein. Of 75,000 or so distinct CDR3 sequences detected, around 15% appear once; the ten largest clones hold 10% to 11%. With regard to this clonotype: As yet, its antigen is unknown.

The chain links TRBV12-5 to TRBJ2-1, with unresolved D. The receptor was isolated from an adult who was a healthcare worker with PCR-confirmed SARS-CoV-2 infection or an uninfected control (not recorded which). Sequencing input: whole blood. The CDR3 coding sequence is TGTGCTAGTGGTCCCTCGCAGGAACCAGAGTTCTTC. Its translation: CASGPSQEPEFF.